This T cell receptor beta chain came from a study of T cell clones after liver transplantation. Overall study context: A pre-transplant mixed lymphocyte reaction with TCRbeta sequencing defined graft-donor-reactive clones followed in post-transplant blood.

Germline CDR1 and CDR2: SGDLS and YYNGEE. This CDR3 has 14 residues. Trimming removed 0 bases at V and 3 bases at J, with 10 bases between. Repertoires were generated with immunoSEQ multiplex PCR, while TCRdb's copy carries only in-frame clones and drops some. The table records about 21,000 clones, roughly 92% of them present only once. General study findings and limits: Migration into the graft, not deletion, may explain lost graft donor-reactive T cells.

Concerning this clone itself: Antigen specificity is unknown.

This TCR was sampled from a human patient who received a liver transplant. Some T cells may trace back to the graft donor. The chain is built from TRBV9 and TRBJ2-7; weak D call: TRBD1 (5 bases). Sequencing used CD8+ T cells from blood, obtained around 27 months after liver transplant. Written as DNA, the CDR3 is TGTGCCAGCAGCGTAGGCGCAGGGCTCTACGAGCAGTACTTC. Translation: CASSVGAGLYEQYF.